This TCR beta chain emerged from a study of cytomegalovirus exposure and HLA in healthy donors. Study-wide background: Falling in the Caucasian-associated ancestry cluster were approximately 86% of 300 to 500 genotyped donors.

The length of the CDR3 is 17 residues. The PCR used 60 Vbeta and 13 Jbeta primers. TCRdb's table, derived via immunoSEQ multiplex PCR, lists solely in-frame clones and lacks some. The sample carries roughly 150,000 clones, roughly 80% recorded once. At collection, donors were nominally healthy, but unrecorded immune exposures were probable. This TCR was recovered from a man aged 50 or older in good health and CMV-seropositive. This chain connects TRBV12-2 to TRBJ2-1; the tabulated D call, TRBD1, remains unverified against the DNA. TRBV12-2 represents a pseudogene. The sample comprised PBMCs. The CDR3 DNA reads TGTGCAAGTCGCTTAGTTCCTTTGGGACAGACACACAATGAGCAGTTCTTC. As protein: CASRLVPLGQTHNEQFF.